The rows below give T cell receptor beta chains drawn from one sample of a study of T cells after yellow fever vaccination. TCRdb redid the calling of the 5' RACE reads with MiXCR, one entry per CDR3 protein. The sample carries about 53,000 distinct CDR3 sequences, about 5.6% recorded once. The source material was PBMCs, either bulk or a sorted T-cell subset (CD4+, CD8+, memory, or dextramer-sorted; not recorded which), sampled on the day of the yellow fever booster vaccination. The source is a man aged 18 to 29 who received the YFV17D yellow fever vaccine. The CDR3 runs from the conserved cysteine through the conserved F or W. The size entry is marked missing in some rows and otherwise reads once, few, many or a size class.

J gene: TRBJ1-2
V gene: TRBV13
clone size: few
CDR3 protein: CASSQLSLTARYGYTF

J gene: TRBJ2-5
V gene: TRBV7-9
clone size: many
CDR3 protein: CASSFSGETQYF

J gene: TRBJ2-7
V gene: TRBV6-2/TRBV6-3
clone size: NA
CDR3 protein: CASIRGRRPYEQYF

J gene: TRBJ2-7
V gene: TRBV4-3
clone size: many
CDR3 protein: CASSHGGWGEQYF

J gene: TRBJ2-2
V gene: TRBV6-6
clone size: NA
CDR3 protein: CASSKDRRQLTGELFF

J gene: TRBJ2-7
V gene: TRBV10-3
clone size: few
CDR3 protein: CAISESPGGGYEQYF

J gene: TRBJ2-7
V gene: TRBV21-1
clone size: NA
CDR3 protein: CASSKATTSGGAAYEQYF

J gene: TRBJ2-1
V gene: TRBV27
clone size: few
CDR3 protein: CASSLLSSGGYNEQFF

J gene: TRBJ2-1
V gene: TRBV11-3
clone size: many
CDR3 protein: CASSLWAGLDNEQFF

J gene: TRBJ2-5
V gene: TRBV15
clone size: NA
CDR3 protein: CATRDVNKKETQYF

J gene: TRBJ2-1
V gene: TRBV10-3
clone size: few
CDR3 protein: CASGTPSSYNEQFF